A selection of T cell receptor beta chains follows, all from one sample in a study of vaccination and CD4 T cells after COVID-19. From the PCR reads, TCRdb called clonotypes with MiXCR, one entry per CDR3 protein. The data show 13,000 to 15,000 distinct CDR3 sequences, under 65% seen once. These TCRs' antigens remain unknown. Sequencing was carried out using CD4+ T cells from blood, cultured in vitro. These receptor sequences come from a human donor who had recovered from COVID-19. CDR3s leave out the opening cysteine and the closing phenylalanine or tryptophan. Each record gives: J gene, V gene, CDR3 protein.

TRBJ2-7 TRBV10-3 AISKTGTGGASYEQY
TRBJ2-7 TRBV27 ASSSRESRDEQY
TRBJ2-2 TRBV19 ASSIVGGKGAGELF
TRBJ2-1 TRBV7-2 ASSLGQNNEQF
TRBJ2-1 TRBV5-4 ASSFLPIGEQF
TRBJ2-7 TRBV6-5 ASSYGPGPEQY
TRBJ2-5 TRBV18 ASSPGTSGEETQY
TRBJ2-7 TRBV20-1 SARPPLVFSYEQY
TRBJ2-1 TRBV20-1 SARRGRLAGVNEQF
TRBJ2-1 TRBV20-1 SARDTGTGGDNEQF
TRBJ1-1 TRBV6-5 ASSYRGTKAF
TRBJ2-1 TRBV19 ASSPLDRGYNEQF
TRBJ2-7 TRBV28 ASSPPGHEQY
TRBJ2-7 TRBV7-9 ASSSPTGVAYEQY
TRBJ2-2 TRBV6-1 ASSEARHLNTGELF
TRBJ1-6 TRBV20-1 SARAPGQGNSPLH
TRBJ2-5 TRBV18 ASSPPTGQETQY
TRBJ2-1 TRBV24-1 ATSLGGQHEQF
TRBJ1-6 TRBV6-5 ASSWGAGPGSPLH
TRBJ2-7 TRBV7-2 ASSLTGAGDEQY
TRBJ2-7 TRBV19 ASSLRQTGKGEQY
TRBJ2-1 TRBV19 ASNPGLAGVGYNEQF
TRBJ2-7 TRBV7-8 ASSLRDRGSDYEQY
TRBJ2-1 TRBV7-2 ASSLTGASGTSSYNEQF
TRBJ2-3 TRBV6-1 ASTSGADTQY
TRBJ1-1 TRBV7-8 ASSLTLGRRPTEAF
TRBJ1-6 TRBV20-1 SARYTSPGGYSPLH